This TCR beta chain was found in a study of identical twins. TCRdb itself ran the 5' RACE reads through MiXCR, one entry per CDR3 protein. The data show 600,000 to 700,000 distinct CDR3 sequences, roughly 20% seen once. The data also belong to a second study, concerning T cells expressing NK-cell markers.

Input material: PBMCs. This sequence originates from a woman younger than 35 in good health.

The CDR3 DNA reads TGCGCCAGCAGCCAACCGGGACAGGCATACAATGAGCAGTTCTTC. This translates into CASSQPGQAYNEQFF. J is TRBJ2-1 and V is TRBV4-1; 8 bases match TRBD1. The germline CDR1 and CDR2 sequences are MGHRA and YSYEKL. The CDR3 spans 15 residues. V shed 2 bases and J 4 bases; nucleotides not matched to a gene: 4.